This T cell receptor beta chain was profiled in a study of blood T cell repertoires in COVID-19. Between the trimmed V and J ends, which lost 2 bases and 0 bases, there was a span of 8 bases. Germline V lookup: CDR1 SNHLY, CDR2 FYNNEI. The CDR3 runs 15 residues. Profiled with immunoSEQ multiplex PCR; TCRdb holds only in-frame clones, not every one. The profile shows around 300,000 clones, about nine tenths of them singletons. What was sequenced was PBMCs or T cells enriched from blood (not recorded which). This clonotype was sampled from a woman aged 18-35 years who had recovered from COVID-19. The chain carries TRBV2 and TRBJ1-5; D remains unclear. CDR3 sequence: CASSEIQYSNQPQHF. CDR3 nucleotide sequence: TGTGCCAGCAGTGAAATACAGTATAGCAATCAGCCCCAGCATTTT.